This TCR beta chain was recovered during a study of blood T cell repertoires in COVID-19. Looking at the study overall: COVID-19 samples from acute and convalescent phases originated in the United States, Italy and Spain. Sources were T cells, B-cell-depleted T cells, or PBMCs; the material itself was cDNA or gDNA.

Original processing notes: Estimates of nucleated cell counts were drawn from the amplification of reference gene primers. Here immunoSEQ multiplex PCR was the method, and the copy in TCRdb shows in-frame clones only, minus some. Clone size and the V and J calls come from that table; the DNA yielded D and trimming. In the table there are about 120,000 clones, 85% to 90% of which are singletons. V was cut by 1 base and J by 3 bases, with 10 bases left in between. Per the germline V gene, CDR1 is SGHVS and CDR2 is FQNEAQ. CDR3 size: 15 residues. This clone was seen a few times. The sequenced sample was peripheral blood. The chain couples TRBV7-8 to TRBJ1-3, with a possible D match to TRBD1 (5 bases). The clonotype originates from a man in his 70s with active or convalescent COVID-19. The CDR3 bases are TGTGCCAGCAGCTTAGTGTCAGGGATTGGAAACACCATATATTTT. It specifies CASSLVSGIGNTIYF.